One T cell receptor (beta chain) is described in this entry. What it recognizes is unknown. The germline gives CDR1 LNHDA, CDR2 SQIVND (reference sequence). The germline V and J ends were trimmed by 3 bases and 3 bases, with 12 bases remaining between them. This CDR3 comprises 14 residues. This sample stems from a study of cytotoxic CD8 clonotypes in ibrutinib-treated CLL. General study findings and limits: Once treatment began, public clonotypes, which were uncommon, contracted or stayed stable. Clonality at baseline surpassed age-matched healthy donors and tracked circulating CD8+ T-cell counts. Sustained-remission and progressing patients diverged in sampling times.

This table comes from immunoSEQ multiplex PCR, and its TCRdb copy is limited to in-frame clones, with some not included. The profile shows 250,000 to 350,000 clones, approximately 76% of them singletons. The sequence was collected from a human donor with chronic lymphocytic leukemia. The sample here was PBMCs, taken at disease progression, from a patient treated with ibrutinib. J is TRBJ2-7 and V is TRBV19, with D unclear. The CDR3 sequence: CASSIRVGGYEQYF. The DNA of the CDR3 is TGTGCCAGTAGTATCCGGGTAGGTGGCTACGAGCAGTACTTC.